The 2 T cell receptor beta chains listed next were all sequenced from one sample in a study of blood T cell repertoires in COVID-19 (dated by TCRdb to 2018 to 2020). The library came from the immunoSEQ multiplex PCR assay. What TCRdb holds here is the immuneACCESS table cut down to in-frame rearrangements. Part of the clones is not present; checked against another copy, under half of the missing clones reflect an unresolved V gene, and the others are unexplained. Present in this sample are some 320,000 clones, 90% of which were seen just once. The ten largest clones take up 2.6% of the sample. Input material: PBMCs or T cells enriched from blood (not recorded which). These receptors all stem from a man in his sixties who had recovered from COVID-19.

The CDR3 spells CSVEVGQLSGNTIYF. CDR3 nucleotide sequence: TGCAGCGTTGAAGTGGGGCAGCTCTCCGGAAACACCATATATTTT. This rearrangement joins TRBV29-1 to TRBJ1-3; perhaps TRBD1 as D (5 bases). Germline assignment: CDR1 SQVTM and CDR2 ANQGSEA. The CDR3 totals 15 residues. The V end lost 1 base, the J end lost 4 bases, and 14 bases lay between the germline ends.

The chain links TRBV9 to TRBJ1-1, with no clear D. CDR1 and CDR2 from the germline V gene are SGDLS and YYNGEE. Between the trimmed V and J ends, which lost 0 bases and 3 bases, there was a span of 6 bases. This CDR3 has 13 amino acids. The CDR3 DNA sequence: TGTGCCAGCAGCGTAGAACGGGACACTGAAGCTTTCTTT. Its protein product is CASSVERDTEAFF. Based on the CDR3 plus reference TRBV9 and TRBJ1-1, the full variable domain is DSGVTQTPKHLITATGQRVTLRCSPRSGDLSVYWYQQSLDQGLQFLIQYYNGEERAKGNILERFSAQQFPDLHSELNLSSLELGDSALYFCASSVERDTEAFFGQGTRLTVV.